Below, 20 T cell receptor beta chains from the same sample are listed, as sequenced in a study of blood T cells in healthy people across ages. Using a J-beta primer mix together with a sample-barcoded 5' primer, a second PCR was run for 7 to 11 cycles. MiXCR, applied by TCRdb to the 5' RACE reads, yields one record per CDR3 protein. The sample yields roughly 900,000 distinct CDR3 sequences, 45% to 50% seen once. Sequenced sample: blood. The receptors originated from a man aged 30 to 45 in good health.

About this clonotype itself: A read error may explain this, as a much larger clone is one base away. V gene TRBV29-1 combines with J gene TRBJ2-1; 11 bases match TRBD1. V was clipped by 1 base and J by 5 bases; unmatched bases: 7. This CDR3 contains 16 residues. Germline V gene data show CDR1 as SQVTM and CDR2 as ANQGSEA. This CDR3 reads CSVEAGTGGFDNEQFF. The CDR3, as DNA: TGCAGCGTTGAAGCGGGGACAGGGGGATTCGACAATGAGCAGTTCTTC.

J is TRBJ2-5 and V is TRBV21-1. TRBV21-1 is recorded as a pseudogene. The CDR3 is 14 residues long. CDR3 protein: CASSKLRYEETQYF. In DNA, the CDR3 is TGTGCCAGCAGCAAACTGAGGTATGAAGAGACCCAGTACTTC.

The chain carries TRBV27 and TRBJ2-1; 8 bases are shared with TRBD2. J was trimmed by 13 bases and V by 6 bases; bases with no gene match: 8. Germline CDR1 MNHEY, CDR2 SMNVEV (reference sequence). This CDR3 has 12 residues. CDR3 region: CASSNGGLVQFF. In DNA, the CDR3 is TGTGCCAGCAGCAATGGGGGACTAGTTCAGTTCTTC.

V gene TRBV6-1 combines with J gene TRBJ2-3; D is possibly TRBD1 (6 bases). The V end lost 5 bases, the J end lost 3 bases, and 12 bases lay between the germline ends. Germline values: CDR1 MNHNS, CDR2 SASEGT. The CDR3 spans 14 residues. Here the CDR3 DNA reads TGTGCCAGCAGTCCTACAGGGTTGACAGATACGCAGTATTTT. Translated, it gives CASSPTGLTDTQYF.

Points on this clonotype: A junction end diverges from the germline sequence, so it may reflect a read error. J is TRBJ1-1 and V is TRBV13; 7 bases align to TRBD1. The length of the CDR3 is 14 residues. Germline V gives CDR1 PRHDT, CDR2 FYEKMQ (reference sequence). The CDR3 sequence: CTSSSLDRVGEAFF. Written as DNA, the CDR3 is TGTACCAGCAGCTCGTTAGACAGGGTAGGTGAAGCTTTCTTT.

The V gene is TRBV6-2 or TRBV6-3, the J gene TRBJ2-1, with D perhaps TRBD1 (7 bases). Trimming removed 5 bases from V and 7 bases from J, with 15 bases in between. The CDR3 has 14 amino acids. In germline, CDR1 is MNHEY, CDR2 SVGEGT. This CDR3 reads CASSDRAGRNEQFF. DNA for the CDR3: TGTGCCAGCAGTGACAGGGCGGGACGGAATGAGCAGTTCTTC.

In this sample, this clonotype turned up a few times. V gene TRBV4-2 combines with J gene TRBJ1-2, with a tentative D call TRBD1 (6 bases). V gave up 3 bases and J gave up 3 bases, with 20 bases separating them. Germline V lookup: CDR1 LGHNA, CDR2 YNFKEQ. This CDR3 has 17 residues. CDR3 coding DNA: TGTGCCAGCAGCCAGCTCCTATCCAGGGGCGAACACTATGGCTACACCTTC. Its protein is CASSQLLSRGEHYGYTF.

J is TRBJ2-5 and V is TRBV4-1, with D possibly TRBD2 on 5 matching bases. Per the germline V gene, CDR1 is MGHRA and CDR2 is YSYEKL. V was clipped by 0 bases and J by 2 bases, with 13 bases between them. The CDR3 has 16 amino acids. Here the CDR3 DNA reads TGCGCCAGCAGCCAAGATCGCCTACTAGGTCAAGAGACCCAGTACTTC. This translates into CASSQDRLLGQETQYF.

V gene TRBV15 combines with J gene TRBJ2-5; no clear D gene. V was cut by 0 bases and J by 4 bases, with 6 bases left in between. The CDR3 extends over 13 amino acids. CDR1 LNHNV and CDR2 YYDKDF come from the germline V gene (reference sequence). CDR3 region: CATSRDTRETQYF. Here the CDR3 DNA reads TGTGCCACCAGCAGAGATACGCGAGAGACCCAGTACTTC.

The V call is TRBV9, the J call TRBJ2-3; TRBD2 is a possible D gene (5 bases). V lost 5 bases to trimming and J lost 3 bases, with 13 bases between them. The CDR3 contains 14 residues. Germline V gene lookup returns CDR1 SGDLS and CDR2 YYNGEE. The CDR3: CASREEKGTDTQYF. DNA for the CDR3: TGTGCCAGCAGGGAGGAGAAGGGAACAGATACGCAGTATTTT.

The chain links TRBV28 to TRBJ2-3; D call uncertain. There are 13 residues in the CDR3. The V and J ends lost 8 bases and 6 bases respectively, with 15 bases between them. The germline V gene encodes CDR1 MDHEN and CDR2 SYDVKM. CDR3 protein: CASHGRVLDTQYF. CDR3 in DNA: TGTGCCAGCCATGGTAGGGTTCTGGATACGCAGTATTTT.

The rearrangement joins TRBV5-1 to TRBJ2-7; D might be TRBD1 (5 bases). The CDR3 spans 14 residues. The V gene's germline CDR1 is SGHRS and CDR2 YFSETQ. V lost 0 bases to trimming and J lost 0 bases, with 7 bases between them. The CDR3 sequence is CASSLVDSSYEQYF. The CDR3 DNA reads as TGCGCCAGCAGCTTGGTAGACAGCTCCTACGAGCAGTACTTC.

The chain combines TRBV10-3 with TRBJ2-2; either TRBD1 or TRBD2 may fit D (5 bases each). Germline V CDR1 and CDR2: ENHRY, SYGVKD. Trimming took 2 bases from V and 0 from J, leaving 10 bases between them. This CDR3 has 16 amino acids. CDR3 DNA: TGTGCCATCAGTGAGCCGGGGCTTGCGAACACCGGGGAGCTGTTTTTT. Translation: CAISEPGLANTGELFF.

V and J are TRBV20-1 and TRBJ2-5; 8 bases match TRBD2. J was trimmed by 0 bases and V by 5 bases; bases with no gene match: 17. CDR3 length: 18 amino acids. Germline loops: CDR1 DFQATT, CDR2 SNEGSKA (reference sequence). The DNA of the CDR3 is TGCAGTGCTGGGAGGGTTTTTAGCGGGGCCGGTAACCAAGAGACCCAGTACTTC. Translation gives CSAGRVFSGAGNQETQYF.

The chain carries TRBV6-6 and TRBJ2-3; 11 nucleotides align to TRBD2. The V gene's germline CDR1 is MNHNY and CDR2 SVGAGI (reference sequence). This CDR3 comprises 15 residues. V shed 5 bases, J shed 3 bases, and the junction held 4 bases outside the gene matches. CDR3 sequence reads: CASSRLAGRTDTQYF. The CDR3 DNA reads as TGTGCCAGCAGTCGACTAGCGGGGAGGACAGATACGCAGTATTTT.

The V and J genes are TRBV6-5 and TRBJ1-6, with D possibly being TRBD1 (6 bases). The CDR3 runs to 15 residues. Germline values: CDR1 MNHEY, CDR2 SVGAGI. Between the trimmed V and J ends, which lost 8 bases and 10 bases, there was a span of 21 bases. CDR3 protein: CASGEQNRVGSPLHF. CDR3 bases: TGTGCCAGCGGCGAACAGAACAGGGTTGGGTCACCCCTCCACTTT.

The chain carries TRBV4-1 and TRBJ2-7, with 7 bases identical to TRBD1. CDR1 is MGHRA, CDR2 YSYEKL, per germline. This CDR3 region has 15 residues. J gave up 2 bases and V 8 bases, and 12 bases lay outside the gene matches. In DNA, the CDR3 is TGCGCCAGCGCCAAGTCCACAGGGGTCACCTACGAGCAGTACTTC. Its translation: CASAKSTGVTYEQYF.

This clonotype appeared once. The V and J genes are TRBV6-2 or TRBV6-3 and TRBJ2-7; TRBD2 agrees at 7 bases. The CDR3 sequence is 16 residues long. V trimming: 6 bases; J trimming: 2 bases; junction bases outside the gene matches: 13. CDR1 is MNHEY and CDR2 is SVGEGT in the germline V gene. The CDR3 sequence: CASSLKTGRGTYEQYF. In DNA form, the CDR3 reads TGTGCCAGCAGCCTGAAAACGGGGCGGGGGACCTACGAGCAGTACTTC.

This chain connects TRBV27 to TRBJ2-1, with 11 bases matching TRBD2. Unmatched junction bases numbered 12, after V lost 5 bases and J lost 9 bases. In germline, CDR1 is MNHEY, CDR2 SMNVEV (reference sequence). The CDR3 runs 16 residues. CDR3 region: CASSPPTSGVVSEQFF. CDR3 DNA sequence: TGTGCCAGCAGTCCCCCGACTAGCGGGGTCGTATCTGAGCAGTTCTTC.

The genes are TRBV28 and TRBJ1-5; D perhaps matches TRBD1 (6 bases). V was trimmed by 6 bases and J by 5 bases, leaving 11 bases between them. This CDR3 spans 13 amino acids. The V gene's germline CDR1 is MDHEN and CDR2 SYDVKM. The CDR3 reads CASRLRGYQPQHF. CDR3 in DNA: TGTGCCAGCAGGCTAAGGGGGTATCAGCCCCAGCATTTT.